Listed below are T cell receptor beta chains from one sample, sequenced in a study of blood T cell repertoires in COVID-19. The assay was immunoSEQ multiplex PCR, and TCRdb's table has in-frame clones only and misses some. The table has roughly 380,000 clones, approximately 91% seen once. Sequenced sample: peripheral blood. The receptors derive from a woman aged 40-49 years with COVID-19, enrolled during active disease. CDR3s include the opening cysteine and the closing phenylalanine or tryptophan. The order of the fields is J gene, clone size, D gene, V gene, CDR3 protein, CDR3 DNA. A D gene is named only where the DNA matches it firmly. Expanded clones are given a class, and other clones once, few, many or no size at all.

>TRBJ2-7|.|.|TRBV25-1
CASSAQGLVYEQYF
TGTGCCAGCAGTGCTCAGGGATTGGTCTACGAGCAGTACTTC
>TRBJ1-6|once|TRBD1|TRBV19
CASSAGGGSPLHF
TGTGCCAGTAGTGCAGGGGGCGGATCACCCCTCCACTTT
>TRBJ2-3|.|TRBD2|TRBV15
CATSVSGEGTDTQYF
TGTGCCACCAGCGTTAGCGGGGAGGGCACAGATACGCAGTATTTT
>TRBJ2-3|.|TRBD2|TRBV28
CASLIAGGSTDTQYF
TGTGCCAGCCTTATAGCGGGAGGGAGCACAGATACGCAGTATTTT
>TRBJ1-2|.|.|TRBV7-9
CASSLLGDYSGYTF
TGTGCCAGCAGCTTACTAGGGGATTATTCTGGCTACACCTTC
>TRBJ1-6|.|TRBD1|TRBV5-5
CASSSDRGNSPLHF
TGTGCCAGCAGCTCGGACAGGGGTAATTCACCCCTCCACTTT
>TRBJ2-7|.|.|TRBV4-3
CASSLWSSYEQYF
TGCGCCAGCAGCCTTTGGAGCTCCTACGAGCAGTACTTC
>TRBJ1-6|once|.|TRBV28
CASSSKAEVNSPLHF
TGTGCCAGCAGTTCCAAGGCGGAGGTTAATTCACCCCTCCACTTT
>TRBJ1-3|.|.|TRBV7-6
CASSLRGGGSGNTIYF
TGTGCCAGCAGCTTACGGGGGGGAGGATCTGGAAACACCATATATTTT
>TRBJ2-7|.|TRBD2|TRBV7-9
CASSFSQRDNEQYF
TGTGCCAGCAGCTTCTCCCAGCGGGATAACGAGCAGTACTTC
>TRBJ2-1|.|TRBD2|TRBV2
CASSVGGGVEQFF
TGTGCCAGCAGTGTTGGCGGGGGGGTTGAGCAGTTCTTC
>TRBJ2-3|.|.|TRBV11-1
CASSAQQGSTQYF
TGTGCCAGCAGCGCACAGCAAGGGAGTACGCAGTATTTT
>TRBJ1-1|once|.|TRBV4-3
CASSQDTYREAFF
TGCGCCAGCAGCCAAGACACATACCGAGAAGCTTTCTTT
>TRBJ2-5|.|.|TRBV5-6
CASSLGGRGPQETQYF
TGTGCCAGCAGCTTGGGGGGCAGGGGACCCCAAGAGACCCAGTACTTC
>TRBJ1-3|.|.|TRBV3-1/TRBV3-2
CASSEGESGNTIYF
TGTGCCAGCAGCGAGGGGGAGTCTGGAAACACCATATATTTT
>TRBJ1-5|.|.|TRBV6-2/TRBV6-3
CASSYERGGAGNQPQHF
TGTGCCAGCAGTTACGAGAGGGGGGGCGCCGGCAATCAGCCCCAGCATTTT
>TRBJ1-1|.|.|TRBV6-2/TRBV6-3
CASSYSRRNMNTEAFF
TGTGCCAGCAGTTACTCGAGGCGCAACATGAACACTGAAGCTTTCTTT
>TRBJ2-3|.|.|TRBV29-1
CSVEGIRDPRGDTQYF
TGCAGCGTTGAAGGTATCAGGGACCCCAGGGGAGATACGCAGTATTTT
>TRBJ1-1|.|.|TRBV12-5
CASGIEGPEAFF
TGTGCTAGTGGTATTGAGGGCCCTGAAGCTTTCTTT
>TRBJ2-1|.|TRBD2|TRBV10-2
CASTKTSGLYNEQFF
TGCGCCAGCACCAAGACTAGCGGCTTATACAATGAGCAGTTCTTC
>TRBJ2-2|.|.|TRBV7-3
CASGRGGRLSTGELFF
TGTGCCAGCGGACGGGGTGGGCGGCTCTCTACCGGGGAGCTGTTTTTT
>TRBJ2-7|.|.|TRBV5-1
CASSLQGNSYEQYF
TGCGCCAGCAGCTTGCAGGGGAATTCCTACGAGCAGTACTTC
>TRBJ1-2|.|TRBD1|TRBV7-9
CASSSTGQGYGYTF
TGTGCCAGCAGCTCGACCGGACAGGGCTATGGCTACACCTTC
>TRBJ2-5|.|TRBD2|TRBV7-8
CASSAARLAGKGTQYF
TGTGCCAGCAGCGCAGCACGACTAGCGGGAAAGGGGACCCAGTACTTC
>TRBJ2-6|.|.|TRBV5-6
CASSEISGANVLTF
TGTGCCAGCAGCGAGATCTCTGGGGCCAACGTCCTGACTTTC
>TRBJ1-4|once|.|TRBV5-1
CASSRAPNEKLFF
TGCGCCAGCAGCCGAGCGCCAAATGAAAAACTGTTTTTT
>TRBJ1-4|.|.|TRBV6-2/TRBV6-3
CASSYDRQTLVATNEKLFF
TGTGCCAGCAGTTACGACCGACAGACCCTAGTTGCAACTAATGAAAAACTGTTTTTT
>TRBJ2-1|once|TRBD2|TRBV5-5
CASSAILAGVYNEQFF
TGTGCCAGCAGCGCCATCCTAGCGGGAGTGTACAATGAGCAGTTCTTC
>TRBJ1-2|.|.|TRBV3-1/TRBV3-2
CASSQGAGDYGYTF
TGTGCCAGCAGCCAAGGGGCGGGGGACTATGGCTACACCTTC
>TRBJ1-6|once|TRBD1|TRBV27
CASSFSSPDRDFSYNSPLHF
TGTGCCAGCAGTTTCTCCTCCCCAGACAGGGACTTCTCCTATAATTCACCCCTCCACTTT
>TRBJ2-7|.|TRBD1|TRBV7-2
CASSLTPRQGNYYEQYF
TGTGCCAGCAGCTTAACCCCCAGACAGGGTAACTATTACGAGCAGTACTTC
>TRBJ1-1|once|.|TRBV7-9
CASIPSGGVNTEAFF
TGTGCCAGCATCCCTTCAGGAGGGGTGAACACTGAAGCTTTCTTT
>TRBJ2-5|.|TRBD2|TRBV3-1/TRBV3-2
CASSPRTSGGQETQYF
TGTGCCAGCAGCCCCCGGACTAGCGGGGGGCAAGAGACCCAGTACTTC
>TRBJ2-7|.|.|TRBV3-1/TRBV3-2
CASSQAGVLGEQYF
TGTGCCAGCAGCCAAGCGGGGGTACTGGGCGAGCAGTACTTC
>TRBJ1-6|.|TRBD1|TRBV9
CASSPGTGFDSPLHF
TGTGCCAGCAGCCCAGGGACAGGGTTTGATTCACCCCTCCACTTT
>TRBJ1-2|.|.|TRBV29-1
CSVKGGARPLDGYTF
TGCAGCGTGAAAGGGGGGGCTCGCCCCCTTGATGGCTACACCTTC
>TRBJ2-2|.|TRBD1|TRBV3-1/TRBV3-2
CASSPAGTENTGELFF
TGTGCCAGCAGCCCCGCCGGGACAGAGAACACCGGGGAGCTGTTTTTT
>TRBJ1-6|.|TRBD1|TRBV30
CAWINRGVSPLHF
TGTGCCTGGATAAACAGGGGAGTTTCACCCCTCCACTTT
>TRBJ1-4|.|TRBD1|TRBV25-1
CASSDPTGRSFELFF
TGTGCCAGCAGTGACCCGACAGGGAGGAGTTTCGAACTGTTTTTT
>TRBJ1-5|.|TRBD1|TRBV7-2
CASSSGTVSNQPQHF
TGTGCCAGCAGCTCCGGGACAGTGAGCAATCAGCCCCAGCATTTT
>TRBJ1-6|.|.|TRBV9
CASSVQGFNSPLHF
TGTGCCAGCAGCGTACAGGGGTTTAATTCACCCCTCCACTTT
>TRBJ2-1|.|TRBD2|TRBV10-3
CAISRSGLGAYNEQFF
TGTGCCATCTCTAGATCAGGACTAGGCGCCTACAATGAGCAGTTCTTC
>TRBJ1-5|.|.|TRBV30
CAWSVEGTSNQPQHF
TGTGCCTGGAGTGTGGAGGGGACGAGCAATCAGCCCCAGCATTTT
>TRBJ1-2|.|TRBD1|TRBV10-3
CAITANTGGANYGYTF
TGTGCCATCACCGCGAATACAGGGGGCGCGAACTATGGCTACACCTTC
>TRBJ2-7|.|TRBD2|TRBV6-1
CASSEGTSGSYEQYF
TGTGCCAGCAGTGAAGGGACTAGCGGGAGTTACGAGCAGTACTTC
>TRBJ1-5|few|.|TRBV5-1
CASSPEGVSNQPQHF
TGCGCCAGCAGCCCCGAAGGGGTCAGCAATCAGCCCCAGCATTTT
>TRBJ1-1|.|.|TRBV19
CATQGGLPSTEAFF
TGTGCCACCCAAGGTGGACTCCCGTCCACTGAAGCTTTCTTT
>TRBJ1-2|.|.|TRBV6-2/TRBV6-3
CASSYSRRQEYYGYTF
TGTGCCAGCAGTTACTCCCGGAGGCAGGAATACTATGGCTACACCTTC
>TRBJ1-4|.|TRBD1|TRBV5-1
CASRTGSGATNEKLFF
TGCGCCAGCAGGACAGGGAGTGGAGCGACTAATGAAAAACTGTTTTTT
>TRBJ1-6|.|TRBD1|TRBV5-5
CASSFDRERSPLHF
TGTGCCAGCAGCTTCGACAGGGAGAGATCACCCCTCCACTTT
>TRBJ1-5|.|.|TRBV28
CASSLGGAVQPQHF
TGTGCCAGCAGTTTAGGGGGGGCAGTTCAGCCCCAGCATTTT
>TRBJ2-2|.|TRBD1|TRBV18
CASSSPGQGDSGELFF
TGTGCCAGCTCATCGCCGGGACAGGGGGATTCCGGGGAGCTGTTTTTT
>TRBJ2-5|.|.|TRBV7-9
CASSPTDYQETQYF
TGTGCCAGCAGCCCGACAGATTACCAAGAGACCCAGTACTTC
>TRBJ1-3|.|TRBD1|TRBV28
CASSSRDSGLRNTIYF
TGTGCCAGCAGTTCCCGGGACAGTGGGCTTAGAAACACCATATATTTT
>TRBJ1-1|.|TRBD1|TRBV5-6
CASSLGQGPNTEAFF
TGTGCCAGCAGCTTGGGACAGGGGCCGAACACTGAAGCTTTCTTT